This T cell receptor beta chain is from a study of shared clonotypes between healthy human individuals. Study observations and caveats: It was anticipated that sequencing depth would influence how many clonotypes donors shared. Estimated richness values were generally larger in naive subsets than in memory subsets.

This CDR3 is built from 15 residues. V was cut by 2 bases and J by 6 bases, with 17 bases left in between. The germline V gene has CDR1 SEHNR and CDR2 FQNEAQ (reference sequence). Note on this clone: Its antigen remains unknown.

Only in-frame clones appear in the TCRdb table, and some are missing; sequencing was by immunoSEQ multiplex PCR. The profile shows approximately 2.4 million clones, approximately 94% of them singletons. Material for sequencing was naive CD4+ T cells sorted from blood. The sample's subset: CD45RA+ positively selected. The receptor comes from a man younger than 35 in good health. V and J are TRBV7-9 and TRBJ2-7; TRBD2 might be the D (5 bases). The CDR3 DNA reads TGTGCCAGCAGCTTACCGGGGTCGGGGATTGGCGAGCAGTACTTC. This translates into CASSLPGSGIGEQYF. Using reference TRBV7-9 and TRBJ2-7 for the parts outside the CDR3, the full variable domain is DTGVSQNPRHKITKRGQNVTFRCDPISEHNRLYWYRQTLGQGPEFLTYFQNEAQLEKSRLLSDRFSAERPKGSFSTLEIQRTEQGDSAMYLCASSLPGSGIGEQYFGPGTRLTVT.